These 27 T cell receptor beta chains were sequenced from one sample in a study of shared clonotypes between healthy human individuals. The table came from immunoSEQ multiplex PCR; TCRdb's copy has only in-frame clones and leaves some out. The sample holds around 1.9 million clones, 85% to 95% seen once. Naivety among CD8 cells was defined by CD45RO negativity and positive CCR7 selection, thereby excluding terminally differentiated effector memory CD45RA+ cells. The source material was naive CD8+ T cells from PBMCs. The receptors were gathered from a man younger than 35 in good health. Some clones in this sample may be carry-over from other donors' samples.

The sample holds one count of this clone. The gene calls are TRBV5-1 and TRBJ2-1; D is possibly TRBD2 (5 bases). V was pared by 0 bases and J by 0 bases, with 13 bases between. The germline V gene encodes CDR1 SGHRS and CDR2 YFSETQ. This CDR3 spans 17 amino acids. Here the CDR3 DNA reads TGCGCCAGCAGCTTGGCCGGCCGACTACTCTCCTACAATGAGCAGTTCTTC. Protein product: CASSLAGRLLSYNEQFF.

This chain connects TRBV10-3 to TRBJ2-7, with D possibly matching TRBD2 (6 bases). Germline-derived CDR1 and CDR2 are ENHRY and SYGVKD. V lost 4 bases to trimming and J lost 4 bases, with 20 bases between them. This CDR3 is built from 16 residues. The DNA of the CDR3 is TGTGCCATCAGTGTAACCGTCACCGGGGGTACTTACGAGCAGTACTTC. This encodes CAISVTVTGGTYEQYF.

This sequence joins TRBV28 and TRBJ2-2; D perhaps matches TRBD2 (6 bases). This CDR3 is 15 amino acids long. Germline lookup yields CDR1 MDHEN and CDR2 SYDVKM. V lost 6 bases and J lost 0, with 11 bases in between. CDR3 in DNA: TGTGCCAGCAGATATAGCGGTTCGAACACCGGGGAGCTGTTTTTT. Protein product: CASRYSGSNTGELFF.

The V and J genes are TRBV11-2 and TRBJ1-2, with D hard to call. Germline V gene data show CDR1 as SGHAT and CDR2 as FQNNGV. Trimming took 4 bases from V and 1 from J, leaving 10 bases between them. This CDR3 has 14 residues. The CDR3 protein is CASSSGEINYGYTF. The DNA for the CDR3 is TGTGCCAGCAGCTCCGGGGAAATTAACTATGGCTACACCTTC.

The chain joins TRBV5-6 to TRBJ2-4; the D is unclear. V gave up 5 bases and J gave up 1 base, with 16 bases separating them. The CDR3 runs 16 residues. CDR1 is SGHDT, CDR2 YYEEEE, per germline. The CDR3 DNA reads TGTGCCAGCAGTTTAGACCGTTTAGGGGCCAAAAACATTCAGTACTTC. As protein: CASSLDRLGAKNIQYF.

CDR3 coding DNA: TGTGCCAGCAGCTTATCGGGGCGGGAGGGCCCCAATGAGCAGTTCTTC. This translates into CASSLSGREGPNEQFF. The chain has TRBV7-6 and TRBJ2-1, with 9 bases fitting TRBD2. The germline CDR1 and CDR2 sequences are SGHVS and FNYEAQ. Trimming removed 2 bases from V and 6 bases from J; junction bases left unmatched: 8. CDR3 size: 16 residues.

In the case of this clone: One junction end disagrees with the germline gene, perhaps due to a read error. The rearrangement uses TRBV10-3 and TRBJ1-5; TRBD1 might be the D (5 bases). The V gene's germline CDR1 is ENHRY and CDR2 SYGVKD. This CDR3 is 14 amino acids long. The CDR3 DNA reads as TGTGCCGTCAGTGATGGGGGGGATGATCAGCCCCAGCATTTT. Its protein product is CAVSDGGDDQPQHF.

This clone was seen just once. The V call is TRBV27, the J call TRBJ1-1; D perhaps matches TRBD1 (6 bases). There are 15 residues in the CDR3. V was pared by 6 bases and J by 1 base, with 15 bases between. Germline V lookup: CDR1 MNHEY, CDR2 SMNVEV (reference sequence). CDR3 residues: CASSTRTASNTEAFF. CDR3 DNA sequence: TGTGCCAGCAGCACTCGGACAGCTTCGAACACTGAAGCTTTCTTT.

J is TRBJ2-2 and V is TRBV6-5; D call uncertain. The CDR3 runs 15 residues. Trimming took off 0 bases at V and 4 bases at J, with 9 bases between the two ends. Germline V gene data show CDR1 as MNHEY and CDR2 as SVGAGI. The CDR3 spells CASSYSWESTGELFF. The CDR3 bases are TGTGCCAGCAGTTACTCGTGGGAAAGCACCGGGGAGCTGTTTTTT.

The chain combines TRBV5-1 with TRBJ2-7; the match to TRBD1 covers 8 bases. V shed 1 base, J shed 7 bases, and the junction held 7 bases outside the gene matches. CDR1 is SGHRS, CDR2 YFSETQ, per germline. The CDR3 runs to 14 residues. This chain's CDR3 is CASSLRQGAGEQYF. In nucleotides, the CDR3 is TGCGCCAGCAGCTTGCGGCAGGGGGCAGGGGAGCAGTACTTC.

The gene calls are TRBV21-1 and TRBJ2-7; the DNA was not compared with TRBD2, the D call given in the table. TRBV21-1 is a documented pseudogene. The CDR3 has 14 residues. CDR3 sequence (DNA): TGTGCCAGCAGCAGAGAGCCGGAGGCGAGGGAGCAGTACTTC. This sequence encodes CASSREPEAREQYF.

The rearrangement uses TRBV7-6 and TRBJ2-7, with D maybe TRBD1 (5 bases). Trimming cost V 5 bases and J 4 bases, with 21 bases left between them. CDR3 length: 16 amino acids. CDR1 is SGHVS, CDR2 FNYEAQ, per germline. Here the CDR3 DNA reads TGTGCCAGCAGCACCGAGCCGGCAGGGTTAAGGTACGAGCAGTACTTC. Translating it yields CASSTEPAGLRYEQYF.

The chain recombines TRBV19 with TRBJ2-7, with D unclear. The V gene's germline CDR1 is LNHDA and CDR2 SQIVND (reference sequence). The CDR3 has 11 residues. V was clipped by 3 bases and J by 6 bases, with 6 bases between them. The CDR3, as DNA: TGTGCCAGTAGTATCTCTTCCGAGCAGTACTTC. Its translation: CASSISSEQYF. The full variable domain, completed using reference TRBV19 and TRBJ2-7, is DGGITQSPKYLFRKEGQNVTLSCEQNLNHDAMYWYRQDPGQGLRLIYYSQIVNDFQKGDIAEGYSVSREKKESFPLTVTSAQKNPTAFYLCASSISSEQYFGPGTRLTVT.

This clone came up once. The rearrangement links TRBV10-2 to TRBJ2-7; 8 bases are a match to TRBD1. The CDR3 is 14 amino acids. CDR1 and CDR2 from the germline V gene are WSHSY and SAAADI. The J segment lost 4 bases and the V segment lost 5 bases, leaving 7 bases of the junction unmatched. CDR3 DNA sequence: TGCGCCAGCAGTATGGGGCAGGGGGCATACGAGCAGTACTTC. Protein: CASSMGQGAYEQYF.

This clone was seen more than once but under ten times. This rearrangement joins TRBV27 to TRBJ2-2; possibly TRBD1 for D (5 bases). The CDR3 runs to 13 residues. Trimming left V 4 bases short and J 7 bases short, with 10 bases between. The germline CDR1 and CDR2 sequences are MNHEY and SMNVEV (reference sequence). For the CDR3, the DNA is TGTGCCAGCAGTTCGAGACAGAACGGGGAGCTGTTTTTT. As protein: CASSSRQNGELFF.

CDR3 DNA: TGTGCCAGCAGCTTAGGATGGCCGGAGACTAGCGGGAGGACAGATACGCAGTATTTT. Its translation is CASSLGWPETSGRTDTQYF. This chain connects TRBV7-2 to TRBJ2-3, with 13 bases lining up with TRBD2. Germline V lookup: CDR1 SGHTA, CDR2 FQGNSA. This CDR3 has 19 residues. V gave up 1 base and J gave up 3 bases; unmatched junction bases: 10.

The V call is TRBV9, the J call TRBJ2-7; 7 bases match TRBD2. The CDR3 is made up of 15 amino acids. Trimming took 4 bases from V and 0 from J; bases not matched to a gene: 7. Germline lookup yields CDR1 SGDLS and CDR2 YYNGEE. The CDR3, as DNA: TGTGCCAGCAGCCTAACGGGGGGTACCTCCTACGAGCAGTACTTC. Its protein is CASSLTGGTSYEQYF.

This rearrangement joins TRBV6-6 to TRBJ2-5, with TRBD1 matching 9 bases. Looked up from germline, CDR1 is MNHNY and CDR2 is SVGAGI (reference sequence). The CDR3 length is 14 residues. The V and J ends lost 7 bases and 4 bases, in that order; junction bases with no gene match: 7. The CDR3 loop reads CASIQTGGRETQYF. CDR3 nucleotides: TGTGCCAGCATCCAAACAGGGGGCCGAGAGACCCAGTACTTC.

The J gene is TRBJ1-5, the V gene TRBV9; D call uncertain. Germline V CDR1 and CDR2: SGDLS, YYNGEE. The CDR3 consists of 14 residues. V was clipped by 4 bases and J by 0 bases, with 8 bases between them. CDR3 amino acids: CASSTRDSNQPQHF. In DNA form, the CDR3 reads TGTGCCAGCAGCACTAGAGATAGCAATCAGCCCCAGCATTTT.

The chain's CDR3 is CASSQARISGGTDTQYF. Written as DNA, the CDR3 is TGTGCCAGCAGCCAGGCACGGATTTCAGGTGGCACAGATACGCAGTATTTT. V is TRBV4-2 and J is TRBJ2-3, with no clear D. This CDR3 comprises 17 residues. The V gene lost 3 bases and the J gene lost 1 base, with 17 bases spanning the gap. CDR1 and CDR2 (germline): LGHNA, YNFKEQ.

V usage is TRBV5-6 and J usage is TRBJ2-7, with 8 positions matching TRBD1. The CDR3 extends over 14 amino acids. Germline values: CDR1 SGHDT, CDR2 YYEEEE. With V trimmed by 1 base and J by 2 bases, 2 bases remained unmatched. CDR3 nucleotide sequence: TGTGCCAGCAGCTTGTCGGACAGGGCCTACGAGCAGTACTTC. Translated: CASSLSDRAYEQYF.

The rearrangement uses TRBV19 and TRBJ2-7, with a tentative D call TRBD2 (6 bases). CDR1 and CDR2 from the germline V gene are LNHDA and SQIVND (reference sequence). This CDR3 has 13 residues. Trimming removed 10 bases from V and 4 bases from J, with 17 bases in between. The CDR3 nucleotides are TGTGCCACTTCAGACAGCGCGGGGTACGAGCAGTACTTC. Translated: CATSDSAGYEQYF. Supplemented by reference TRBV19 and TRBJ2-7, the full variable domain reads DGGITQSPKYLFRKEGQNVTLSCEQNLNHDAMYWYRQDPGQGLRLIYYSQIVNDFQKGDIAEGYSVSREKKESFPLTVTSAQKNPTAFYLCATSDSAGYEQYFGPGTRLTVT.

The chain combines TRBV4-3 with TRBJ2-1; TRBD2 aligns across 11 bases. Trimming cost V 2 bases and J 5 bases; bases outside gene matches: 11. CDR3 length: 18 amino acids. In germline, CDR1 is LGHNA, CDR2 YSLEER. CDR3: CASSQSAVTSGVNNEQFF. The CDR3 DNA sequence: TGCGCCAGCAGCCAATCCGCCGTGACTAGCGGGGTAAACAATGAGCAGTTCTTC.

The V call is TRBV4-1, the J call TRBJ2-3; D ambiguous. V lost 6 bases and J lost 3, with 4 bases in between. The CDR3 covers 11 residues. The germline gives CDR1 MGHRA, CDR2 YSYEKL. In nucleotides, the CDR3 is TGCGCCAGCAGGGAAACAGATACGCAGTATTTT. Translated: CASRETDTQYF.

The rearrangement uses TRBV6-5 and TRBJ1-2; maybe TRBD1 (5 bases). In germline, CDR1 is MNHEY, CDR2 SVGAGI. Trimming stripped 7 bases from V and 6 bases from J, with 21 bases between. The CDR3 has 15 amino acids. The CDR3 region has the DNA TGTGCCAGCATCCGTCGTTATGGGGCCGAGGATGGCTACACCTTC. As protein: CASIRRYGAEDGYTF.

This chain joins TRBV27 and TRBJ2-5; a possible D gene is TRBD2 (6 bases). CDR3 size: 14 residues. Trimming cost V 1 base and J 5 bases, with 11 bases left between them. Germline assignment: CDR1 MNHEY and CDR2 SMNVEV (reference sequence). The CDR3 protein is CASSLLGLGETQYF. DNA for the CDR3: TGTGCCAGCAGTTTATTGGGACTCGGTGAGACCCAGTACTTC.

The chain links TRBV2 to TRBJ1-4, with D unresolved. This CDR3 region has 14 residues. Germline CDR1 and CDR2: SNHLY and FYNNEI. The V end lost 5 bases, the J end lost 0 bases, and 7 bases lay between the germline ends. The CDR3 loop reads CASSWTSTNEKLFF. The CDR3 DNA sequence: TGTGCCAGCAGTTGGACGTCAACTAATGAAAAACTGTTTTTT.